Below are 32 T cell receptor beta chains sequenced from a single sample in a study of technical replicates of blood from several donors. The table came from immunoSEQ multiplex PCR; TCRdb's copy has only in-frame clones and leaves some out. The data contain about 84,000 clones, roughly 92% of them singletons. Input material: T cells isolated from PBMCs. All receptors derive from a human donor in good health.

The chain has TRBV5-4 and TRBJ2-3; 10 bases agree with TRBD2. This CDR3 contains 18 residues. Germline V gene data show CDR1 as SGHNT and CDR2 as YYREEE (reference sequence). Trimming cost V 1 base and J 0 bases; bases outside gene matches: 8. The chain's CDR3 is CASSLRGLAVPSTDTQYF. CDR3 DNA: TGTGCCAGCAGCTTGAGAGGACTAGCGGTCCCTAGCACAGATACGCAGTATTTT.

This chain connects TRBV4-1 to TRBJ1-2; 8 nucleotides agree with TRBD1. This CDR3 is 16 amino acids long. Germline V CDR1 and CDR2: MGHRA, YSYEKL. V lost 0 bases, J lost 5 bases, and 8 bases stayed unmatched. The CDR3 DNA is TGCGCCAGCAGCCAAGATAAGAGCGACAGGGGTTATGGCTACACCTTC. Amino acid sequence: CASSQDKSDRGYGYTF.

The V and J genes are TRBV15 and TRBJ1-1; a weak D match, TRBD1 (5 bases). Trimming left V 5 bases short and J 5 bases short, with 15 bases between. CDR3 length: 14 residues. Germline lookup yields CDR1 LNHNV and CDR2 YYDKDF (reference sequence). The CDR3 DNA sequence: TGTGCCACCAGCGAGTGGAGGGGAGTGACTGAAGCTTTCTTT. It is translated as CATSEWRGVTEAFF.

The chain links TRBV6-5 to TRBJ2-5; unclear D gene. There are 14 residues in the CDR3. Germline lookup yields CDR1 MNHEY and CDR2 SVGAGI. Deletions cut 2 bases from V and 2 bases from J, with 9 bases between. CDR3 sequence reads: CASSYGPMQETQYF. For the CDR3, the DNA is TGTGCCAGCAGTTACGGGCCGATGCAAGAGACCCAGTACTTC.

The rearrangement uses TRBV5-6 and TRBJ2-5; the match to TRBD2 covers 9 bases. This CDR3 has 17 amino acids. V trimming: 4 bases; J trimming: 5 bases; junction bases outside the gene matches: 15. Looked up from germline, CDR1 is SGHDT and CDR2 is YYEEEE. The CDR3 here is CASSLFLGTSPVETQYF. DNA of the CDR3: TGTGCCAGCAGCCTATTCCTTGGGACTAGCCCGGTGGAGACCCAGTACTTC.

The chain couples TRBV4-1 to TRBJ2-1; tentative D call: TRBD2 (6 bases). The CDR3 totals 15 residues. Germline loops: CDR1 MGHRA, CDR2 YSYEKL. V lost 1 base and J lost 2, with 9 bases in between. CDR3 sequence: CASSQGGGAYNEQFF. The CDR3 bases are TGCGCCAGCAGCCAAGGTGGAGGGGCCTACAATGAGCAGTTCTTC.

The V call is TRBV4-1, the J call TRBJ1-6; D is unresolved. The CDR3 totals 13 residues. The V end lost 6 bases, the J end lost 10 bases, and 13 bases lay between the germline ends. Germline V CDR1 and CDR2: MGHRA, YSYEKL. CDR3 loop: CASSLLEGSPLHF. The CDR3 DNA sequence: TGCGCCAGCAGTCTCCTTGAGGGCTCACCCCTCCACTTT.

This chain joins TRBV27 and TRBJ1-2; D is possibly TRBD1 (5 bases). The V and J ends lost 3 bases and 4 bases respectively, with 15 bases between them. The CDR3 is 15 amino acids. Germline CDR1 MNHEY, CDR2 SMNVEV (reference sequence). DNA of the CDR3: TGTGCCAGCAGTTTCGGGAGGGGCGCGGGCTATGGCTACACCTTC. Translated, it gives CASSFGRGAGYGYTF.

The chain carries TRBV27 and TRBJ1-1; D possibly corresponds to TRBD1 (5 bases). The V gene's germline CDR1 is MNHEY and CDR2 SMNVEV (reference sequence). This CDR3 has 14 amino acids. V shed 3 bases and J shed 5 bases, with 13 bases lying between them. DNA of the CDR3: TGTGCCAGCAGTTTGGAGGGGATAGGGACTGAAGCTTTCTTT. It yields the protein CASSLEGIGTEAFF.

The rearrangement links TRBV4-1 to TRBJ1-6; the D is unclear. The germline V gene encodes CDR1 MGHRA and CDR2 YSYEKL. There are 13 residues in the CDR3. V lost 0 bases, J lost 10 bases, and 7 bases lay in between. CDR3 region: CASSQDPISPLHF. DNA for the CDR3: TGCGCCAGCAGCCAAGATCCCATCTCACCCCTCCACTTT.

V is TRBV7-9 and J is TRBJ1-2; possibly TRBD1 for D (5 bases). Trimming shortened V by 7 bases and J by 5 bases, and 17 bases separated the two germline ends. CDR1 and CDR2 (germline): SEHNR, FQNEAQ (reference sequence). The CDR3 has 14 residues. The CDR3 nucleotides are TGTGCCAGCACCATGGGCGACAGACCATATGGCTACACCTTC. It codes for CASTMGDRPYGYTF. The full variable domain, rest sourced from reference TRBV7-9 and TRBJ1-2, is DTGVSQNPRHKITKRGQNVTFRCDPISEHNRLYWYRQTLGQGPEFLTYFQNEAQLEKSRLLSDRFSAERPKGSFSTLEIQRTEQGDSAMYLCASTMGDRPYGYTFGSGTRLTVV.

DNA of the CDR3: TGTGCCAGCAGCCGCGGGGCGTATGGCAATCAGCCCCAGCATTTT. Translating gives CASSRGAYGNQPQHF. The chain is built from TRBV5-5 and TRBJ1-5; tentatively, D is TRBD1 (5 bases). The CDR3 has 15 residues. V gave up 4 bases and J gave up 2 bases, with 13 bases separating them. Germline CDR1 and CDR2: SGHKS and YYEKEE (reference sequence).

V and J are TRBV2 and TRBJ2-7, with 9 bases aligning to TRBD1. With 7 bases clipped from V and 4 bases from J, the junction kept 23 bases outside the gene matches. This CDR3 is built from 19 residues. The V gene's germline CDR1 is SNHLY and CDR2 FYNNEI. The CDR3 coding sequence is TGTGCCAGCACCTATCCACCGGGACAGGGCATTCCCCGGGGATACGAGCAGTACTTC. Its translation is CASTYPPGQGIPRGYEQYF.

The rearrangement uses TRBV10-3 and TRBJ2-7; 12 bases align to TRBD2. The V gene end was trimmed by 6 bases and the J gene end by 6 bases; junction bases not matched to a gene: 6. This CDR3 region has 14 residues. Germline lookup yields CDR1 ENHRY and CDR2 SYGVKD. CDR3 in DNA: TGTGCCATCAGCCCTAGCGGGAGGGCGGGCGAGCAGTACTTC. Its protein is CAISPSGRAGEQYF.

The gene calls are TRBV5-1 and TRBJ1-1; D is perhaps TRBD1 (5 bases). The CDR3 contains 13 residues. In germline, CDR1 is SGHRS, CDR2 YFSETQ. V dropped 4 bases and J dropped 1 base, with 8 bases sitting between them. The CDR3 protein is CASSIRGNTEAFF. The DNA of the CDR3 is TGCGCCAGCAGCATTAGGGGGAACACTGAAGCTTTCTTT.

The chain joins TRBV5-1 to TRBJ2-2; TRBD1 aligns across 9 bases. The length of the CDR3 is 16 residues. Trimming at V came to 0 bases and at J to 3 bases, leaving 3 bases not matched to a gene. Germline CDR1 SGHRS, CDR2 YFSETQ. Here the CDR3 reads CASSLDGTGYTGELFF. CDR3 coding DNA: TGCGCCAGCAGCTTGGACGGGACAGGGTACACCGGGGAGCTGTTTTTT. The whole variable domain, remainder taken from reference TRBV5-1 and TRBJ2-2, is KAGVTQTPRYLIKTRGQQVTLSCSPISGHRSVSWYQQTPGQGLQFLFEYFSETQRNKGNFPGRFSGRQFSNSRSEMNVSTLELGDSALYLCASSLDGTGYTGELFFGEGSRLTVL.

The chain is built from TRBV29-1 and TRBJ2-1, with 7 nucleotides matching TRBD2. Losses at the gene ends were 2 bases for V and 6 bases for J; bases not matched to a gene: 4. CDR3 size: 13 residues. The V gene's germline CDR1 is SQVTM and CDR2 ANQGSEA. The CDR3 is CSVESGKGNEQFF. CDR3 coding DNA: TGCAGCGTTGAAAGCGGGAAGGGCAATGAGCAGTTCTTC.

This clone was seen just once. The rearrangement links TRBV5-1 to TRBJ2-5, with TRBD1 identical over 8 bases. V was pared by 6 bases and J by 4 bases, with 11 bases of the junction left unmatched. CDR1 SGHRS and CDR2 YFSETQ come from the germline V gene. CDR3 length: 15 residues. CDR3 DNA: TGCGCCAGCACCAAGACAGGGGTGCATTTAGAGACCCAGTACTTC. Translated, it gives CASTKTGVHLETQYF.

The rearrangement joins TRBV7-6 to TRBJ1-1; D is unclear. V lost 1 base and J 2 bases, leaving 8 bases between the germline ends. The CDR3 has 14 residues. In germline, CDR1 is SGHVS, CDR2 FNYEAQ. The CDR3, as DNA: TGTGCCAGCAGCTTAGAGCTTATAAACACTGAAGCTTTCTTT. This sequence encodes CASSLELINTEAFF.

This clone has only one observation. The genes are TRBV2 and TRBJ2-1; 10 bases align to TRBD2. The CDR3 has 15 residues. CDR1 and CDR2 from the germline V gene are SNHLY and FYNNEI. V was clipped by 5 bases and J by 7 bases; unmatched bases: 8. The CDR3 region has the DNA TGTGCCAGCAGTCCTAGCGGGAGCCGGATGAATGAGCAGTTCTTC. Its translation: CASSPSGSRMNEQFF.

Here the CDR3 reads CASSQDNRQGYTF. For the CDR3, the DNA is TGCGCCAGCAGCCAAGACAACAGGCAGGGCTACACCTTC. This sequence joins TRBV4-1 and TRBJ1-2, with D perhaps matching TRBD1 (5 bases). Germline V gives CDR1 MGHRA, CDR2 YSYEKL. The CDR3 extends over 13 amino acids. V shed 0 bases and J shed 8 bases, with 10 bases lying between them.

The rearrangement links TRBV5-4 to TRBJ2-5; 9 nucleotides agree with TRBD1. V lost 4 bases, J lost 5 bases, and 6 bases stayed unmatched. Germline V gene lookup returns CDR1 SGHNT and CDR2 YYREEE (reference sequence). This CDR3 has 14 residues. The CDR3 DNA is TGTGCCAGCAGCGTGGGACAGGGTAAGGAGACCCAGTACTTC. This encodes CASSVGQGKETQYF.

The CDR3 here is CAWRMRGRGINSKREKLFF. The DNA for the CDR3 is TGTGCCTGGAGAATGAGAGGCAGGGGAATAAACTCGAAACGTGAAAAACTGTTTTTT. V and J are TRBV30 and TRBJ1-4; tentative D call: TRBD1 (6 bases). The CDR3 consists of 19 residues. V lost 3 bases to trimming and J lost 7 bases, with 30 bases between them. CDR1 GTSNPN and CDR2 SVGIG come from the germline V gene (reference sequence).

This chain links TRBV6-5 with TRBJ1-1; 8 bases align to TRBD1. The CDR3 spans 14 residues. Germline lookup yields CDR1 MNHEY and CDR2 SVGAGI. Losses at the gene ends were 2 bases for V and 8 bases for J; bases not matched to a gene: 7. The chain's CDR3 is CASSYGPGQGEAFF. CDR3 coding DNA: TGTGCCAGCAGTTACGGACCCGGACAGGGCGAAGCTTTCTTT.

This chain joins TRBV6-6 and TRBJ2-1, with D possibly being TRBD2 (6 bases). Germline CDR1 MNHNY, CDR2 SVGAGI (reference sequence). V was clipped by 4 bases and J by 14 bases, with 18 bases between them. The CDR3 is 13 amino acids. For the CDR3, the DNA is TGTGCCAGCAGTTCCCCCGGCGGGACGCGCAAGTTCTTC. Translating gives CASSSPGGTRKFF.

The chain employs TRBV6-5 and TRBJ2-7; D ambiguous. The length of the CDR3 is 12 residues. V dropped 6 bases and J dropped 6 bases, with 12 bases sitting between them. Germline CDR1 is MNHEY and CDR2 is SVGAGI. The CDR3 spells CASRIRVGEQYF. CDR3 sequence (DNA): TGTGCCAGCAGGATCCGGGTTGGCGAGCAGTACTTC.

V usage is TRBV11-2 and J usage is TRBJ2-6, with D possibly TRBD2 on 6 matching bases. This CDR3 is 17 amino acids long. Germline CDR1 and CDR2: SGHAT and FQNNGV. V lost 6 bases and J lost 1, with 16 bases in between. In DNA form, the CDR3 reads TGTGCCAGCAGAACCTGGTTGGGGGGATCTGGGGCCAACGTCCTGACTTTC. Encoded protein: CASRTWLGGSGANVLTF. Drawing the rest from reference TRBV11-2 and TRBJ2-6, the complete variable domain is EAGVAQSPRYKIIEKRQSVAFWCNPISGHATLYWYQQILGQGPKLLIQFQNNGVVDDSQLPKDRFSAERLKGVDSTLKIQPAKLEDSAVYLCASRTWLGGSGANVLTFGAGSRLTVL.

V and J are TRBV19 and TRBJ1-5; TRBD1 aligns across 7 bases. The CDR3 loop spans 15 amino acids. Trimming at V came to 1 base and at J to 7 bases, leaving 7 bases not matched to a gene. The germline V gene encodes CDR1 LNHDA and CDR2 SQIVND (reference sequence). The CDR3 region has the DNA TGTGCCAGTAGTATAGGGTGGACAGGCGTACAGCCCCAGCATTTT. It encodes CASSIGWTGVQPQHF.

The chain is built from TRBV9 and TRBJ2-7; 12 nucleotides align to TRBD2. Trimming at V came to 3 bases and at J to 7 bases, leaving 8 bases not matched to a gene. The CDR3 consists of 15 residues. Germline CDR1 and CDR2: SGDLS and YYNGEE. The CDR3 nucleotides are TGTGCCAGCAGCGGAAGACTAGCGGGAGTCGGTGAGCAGTACTTC. Amino acid sequence: CASSGRLAGVGEQYF.

The V call is TRBV5-4, the J call TRBJ1-2, with 10 nucleotides matching TRBD1. CDR1 is SGHNT, CDR2 YYREEE, per germline (reference sequence). This CDR3 has 13 residues. V was clipped by 4 bases and J by 8 bases; unmatched bases: 5. The chain's CDR3 is CASSPDRGQGYTF. The CDR3 DNA sequence: TGTGCCAGCAGCCCTGACAGGGGGCAGGGCTACACCTTC.

The chain couples TRBV10-2 to TRBJ1-5; D uncertain. Trimming took off 5 bases at V and 11 bases at J, with 19 bases between the two ends. This CDR3 region has 14 residues. From germline, CDR1 is WSHSY and CDR2 SAAADI. CDR3 residues: CASSNDPFWRTQHF. The CDR3 coding sequence is TGCGCCAGCAGTAACGATCCATTCTGGCGGACCCAGCATTTT.

The CDR3 DNA is TGTGCCAGTAGCCCCGGGACAGGGGCCTCAACTAATGAAAAACTGTTTTTT. Its protein product is CASSPGTGASTNEKLFF. J is TRBJ1-4 and V is TRBV19, with 10 bases that match TRBD1. The CDR3 runs to 17 residues. V dropped 6 bases and J dropped 0; count of bases not matched to a gene: 7. The V gene's germline CDR1 is LNHDA and CDR2 SQIVND (reference sequence).